The text below deals with one T cell receptor beta chain. Its target is unknown. This entry belongs to a study of cytomegalovirus exposure and HLA in healthy donors. Study details: About 85 million unique TCRs from HLA-typed donors were held in an early release of data.

Study-wide results and caveats: Owing to their indistinguishability, certain V segments, notably TRBV6-2 and TRBV6-3, were excluded. Investigators reported about 160 TCR beta chains as tied to cytomegalovirus. Later on, an analysis found that several of the most significant clusters appeared to be linked to common viral pathogens, which included parvovirus B19.

Researchers ran the PCR with 60 Vbeta and 13 Jbeta primers. Method: immunoSEQ multiplex PCR; TCRdb's copy keeps in-frame clones and lacks some. Of under 200,000 clones in the sample, approximately 79% were seen once. This CDR3 has 13 residues. Trimming removed 4 bases from V and 7 bases from J, with 9 bases in between. CDR1 and CDR2 from the germline V gene are SGHKS and YYEKEE (reference sequence). The sequencing input was PBMCs. The rearrangement links TRBV5-5 to TRBJ1-6; no reliable D call. The TCR originated in a woman aged 30 to 39 in good health and CMV-seropositive. The CDR3 DNA reads TGTGCCAGCAGCCCTCAGAGGAATTCACCCCTCCACTTT. Translation gives CASSPQRNSPLHF.